Described below is a single TCR beta chain sequence and its context. Some clones are missing from TCRdb's copy, which holds only in-frame ones; the method was immunoSEQ multiplex PCR. Of hundreds of thousands of clones detected, about 90% appear once; the ten largest clones hold over 0.75%. Participant-given clinical history determined each cohort assignment. Germline V lookup: CDR1 SEHNR, CDR2 FQNEAQ (reference sequence). The CDR3 contains 16 residues. J lost 4 bases, V lost 1 base, and 6 bases had no gene match. These data come from a study of blood T cell repertoires in COVID-19. The sample taken for sequencing was PBMCs or T cells enriched from blood (not recorded which). V is TRBV7-9 and J is TRBJ2-5, with TRBD1 matching over 10 bases. The source of this sequence is a man aged 45-65 years who had been exposed to COVID-19. The CDR3 nucleotides read TGTGCCAGCAGCTTAGGGGACGGGACAGGGGCAGAGACCCAGTACTTC. This encodes CASSLGDGTGAETQYF.